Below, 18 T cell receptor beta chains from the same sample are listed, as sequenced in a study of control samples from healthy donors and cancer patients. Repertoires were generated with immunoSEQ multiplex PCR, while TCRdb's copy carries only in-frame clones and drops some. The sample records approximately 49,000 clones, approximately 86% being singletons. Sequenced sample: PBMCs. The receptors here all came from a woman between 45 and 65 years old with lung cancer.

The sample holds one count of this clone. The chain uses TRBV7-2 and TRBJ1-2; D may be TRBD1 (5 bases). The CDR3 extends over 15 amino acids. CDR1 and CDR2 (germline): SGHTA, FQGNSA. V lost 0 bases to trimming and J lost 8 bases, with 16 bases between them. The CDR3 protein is CASSLAITGYQGYTF. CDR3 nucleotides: TGTGCCAGCAGCTTAGCTATAACAGGCTATCAAGGCTACACCTTC.

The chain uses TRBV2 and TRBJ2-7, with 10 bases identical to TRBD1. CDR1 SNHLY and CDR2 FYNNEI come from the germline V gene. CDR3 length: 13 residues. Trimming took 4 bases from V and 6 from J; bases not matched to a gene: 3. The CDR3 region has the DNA TGTGCCAGCAGTGGGGACAGGGGTAGCGAGCAGTACTTC. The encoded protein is CASSGDRGSEQYF.

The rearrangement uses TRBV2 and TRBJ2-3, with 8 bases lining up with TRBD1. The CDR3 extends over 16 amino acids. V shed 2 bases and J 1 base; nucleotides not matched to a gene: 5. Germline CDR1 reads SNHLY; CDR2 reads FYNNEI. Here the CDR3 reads CASSESGQEGTDTQYF. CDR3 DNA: TGTGCCAGCAGTGAATCGGGACAGGAAGGCACAGATACGCAGTATTTT.

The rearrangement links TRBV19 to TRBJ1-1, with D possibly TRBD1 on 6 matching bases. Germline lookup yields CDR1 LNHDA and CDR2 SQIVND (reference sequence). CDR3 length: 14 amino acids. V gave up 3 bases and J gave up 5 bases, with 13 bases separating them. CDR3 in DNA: TGTGCCAGTAGTATTTCCACTAGGGGGACTGAAGCTTTCTTT. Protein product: CASSISTRGTEAFF.

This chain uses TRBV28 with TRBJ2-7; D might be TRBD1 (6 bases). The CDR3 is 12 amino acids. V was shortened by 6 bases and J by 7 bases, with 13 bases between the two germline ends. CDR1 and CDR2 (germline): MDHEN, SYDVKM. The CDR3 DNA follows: TGTGCCAGCAGGTCCACAGGGAGAGAGCAGTACTTC. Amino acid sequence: CASRSTGREQYF.

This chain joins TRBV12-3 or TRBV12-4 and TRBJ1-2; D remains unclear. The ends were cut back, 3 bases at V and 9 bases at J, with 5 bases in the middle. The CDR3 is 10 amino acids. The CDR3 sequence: CASSFSSYTF. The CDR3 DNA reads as TGTGCCAGCAGTTTCTCCAGCTACACCTTC.

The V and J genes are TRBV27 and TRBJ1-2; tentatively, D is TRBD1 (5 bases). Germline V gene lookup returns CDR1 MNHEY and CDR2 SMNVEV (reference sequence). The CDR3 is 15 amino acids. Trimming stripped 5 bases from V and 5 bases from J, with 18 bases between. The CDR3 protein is CASSPVRRDGYGYTF. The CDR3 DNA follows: TGTGCCAGCAGTCCCGTCCGCAGGGATGGATATGGCTACACCTTC.

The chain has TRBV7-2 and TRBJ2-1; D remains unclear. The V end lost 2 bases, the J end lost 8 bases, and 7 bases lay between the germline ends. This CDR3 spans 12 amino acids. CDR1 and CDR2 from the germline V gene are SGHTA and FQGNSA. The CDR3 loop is CASSLNIYEQFF. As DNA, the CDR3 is TGTGCCAGCAGCTTAAACATCTATGAGCAGTTCTTC.

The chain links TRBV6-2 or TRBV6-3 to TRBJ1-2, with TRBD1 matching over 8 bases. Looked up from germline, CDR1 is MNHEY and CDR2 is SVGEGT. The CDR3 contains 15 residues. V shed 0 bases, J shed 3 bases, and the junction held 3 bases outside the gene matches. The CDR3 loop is CASSYSKTGDYGYTF. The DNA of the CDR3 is TGTGCCAGCAGTTACTCGAAGACAGGGGACTATGGCTACACCTTC.

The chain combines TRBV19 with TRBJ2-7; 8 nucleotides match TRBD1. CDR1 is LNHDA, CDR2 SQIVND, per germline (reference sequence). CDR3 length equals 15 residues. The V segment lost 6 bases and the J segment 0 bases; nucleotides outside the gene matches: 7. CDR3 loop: CASRPRTGSSYEQYF. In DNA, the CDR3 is TGTGCCAGTAGGCCCCGGACAGGGAGCTCCTACGAGCAGTACTTC.

CDR3 sequence (DNA): TGTGCCACCCCCCCGAAACAGGGTTCGGTCTGGGCCGGGGAGCTGTTTTTT. It yields the protein CATPPKQGSVWAGELFF. This rearrangement joins TRBV2 to TRBJ2-2; D perhaps matches TRBD1 (6 bases). This CDR3 comprises 17 residues. CDR1 is SNHLY, CDR2 FYNNEI, per germline. Trimming stripped 10 bases from V and 6 bases from J, with 27 bases between.

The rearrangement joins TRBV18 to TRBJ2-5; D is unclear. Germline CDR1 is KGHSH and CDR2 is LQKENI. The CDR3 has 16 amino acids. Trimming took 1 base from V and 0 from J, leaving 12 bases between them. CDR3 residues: CASSPLNLRYQETQYF. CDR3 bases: TGTGCCAGCTCACCACTAAACCTCAGGTACCAAGAGACCCAGTACTTC.

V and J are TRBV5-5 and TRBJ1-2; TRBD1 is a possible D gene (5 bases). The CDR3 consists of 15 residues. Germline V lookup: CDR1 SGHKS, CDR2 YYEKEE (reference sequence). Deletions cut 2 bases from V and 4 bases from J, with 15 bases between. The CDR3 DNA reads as TGTGCCAGCAGCTTACGCTCCGACAGTTTCTATGGCTACACCTTC. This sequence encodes CASSLRSDSFYGYTF. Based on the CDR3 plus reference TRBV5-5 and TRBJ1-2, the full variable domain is DAGVTQSPTHLIKTRGQQVTLRCSPISGHKSVSWYQQVLGQGPQFIFQYYEKEERGRGNFPDRFSARQFPNYSSELNVNALLLGDSALYLCASSLRSDSFYGYTFGSGTRLTVV.

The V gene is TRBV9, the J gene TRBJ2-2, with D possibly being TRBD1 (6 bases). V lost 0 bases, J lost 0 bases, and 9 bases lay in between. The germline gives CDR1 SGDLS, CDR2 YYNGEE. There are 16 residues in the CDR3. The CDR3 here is CASSVAGGANTGELFF. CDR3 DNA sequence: TGTGCCAGCAGCGTAGCTGGGGGCGCGAACACCGGGGAGCTGTTTTTT.

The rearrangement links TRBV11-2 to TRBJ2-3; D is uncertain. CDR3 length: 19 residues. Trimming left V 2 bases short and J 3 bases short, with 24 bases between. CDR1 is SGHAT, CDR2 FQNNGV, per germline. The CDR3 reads CASSLSGVSASARTDTQYF. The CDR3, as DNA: TGTGCCAGCAGCTTATCCGGAGTATCGGCTTCAGCTCGGACAGATACGCAGTATTTT.

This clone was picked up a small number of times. Here the CDR3 DNA reads TGTGCCACCAGCAGAGGCGAGGGGAATAATTCACCCCTCCACTTT. Translated, it gives CATSRGEGNNSPLHF. This rearrangement joins TRBV15 to TRBJ1-6, with a weak D call TRBD1 (5 bases). Germline values: CDR1 LNHNV, CDR2 YYDKDF (reference sequence). V lost 1 base and J lost 5, with 9 bases in between. The CDR3 loop spans 15 amino acids. Looking up the rest from reference TRBV15 and TRBJ1-6 gives the full variable domain: DAMVIQNPRYQVTQFGKPVTLSCSQTLNHNVMYWYQQKSSQAPKLLFHYYDKDFNNEADTPDNFQSRRPNTSFCFLDIRSPGLGDTAMYLCATSRGEGNNSPLHFGNGTRLTVT.

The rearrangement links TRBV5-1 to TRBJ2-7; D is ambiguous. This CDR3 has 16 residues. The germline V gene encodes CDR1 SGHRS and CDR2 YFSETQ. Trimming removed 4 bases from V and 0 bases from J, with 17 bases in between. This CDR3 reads CASSPGGLESSYEQYF. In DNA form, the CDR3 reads TGCGCCAGCAGCCCTGGTGGCCTAGAGAGCTCCTACGAGCAGTACTTC.

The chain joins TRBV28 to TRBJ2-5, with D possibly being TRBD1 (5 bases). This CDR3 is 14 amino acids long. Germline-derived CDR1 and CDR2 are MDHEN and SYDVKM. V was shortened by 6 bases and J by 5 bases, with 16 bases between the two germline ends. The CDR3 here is CASSPPDSSETQYF. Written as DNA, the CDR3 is TGTGCCAGCAGCCCACCCGACAGTTCGGAGACCCAGTACTTC.